This T cell receptor beta chain originates from a study of blood T cell repertoires in COVID-19. Study information: In each case, the material was cDNA or gDNA derived from T cells, B-cell-depleted T cells, or PBMCs.

Here immunoSEQ multiplex PCR was the method, and the copy in TCRdb shows in-frame clones only, minus some. The sample lists roughly 200,000 clones; 75% to 85% were seen once. Everyone who took part was about 18 to 89 years old, and they came from about 23 US areas. Clinical history reported by participants formed the basis on which cohorts were assigned. Trimming cost V 0 bases and J 1 base, with 7 bases left between them. There are 14 residues in the CDR3. Germline CDR1 reads SGHKS; CDR2 reads YYEKEE (reference sequence). V is TRBV5-5 and J is TRBJ1-1; the D gene is possibly TRBD1 (5 bases). Sequencing used PBMCs or T cells enriched from blood (not recorded which). This TCR was recovered from a man in his forties who had recovered from COVID-19. This chain's CDR3 is CASSLGGQNTEAFF. CDR3 nucleotides: TGTGCCAGCAGCTTGGGCGGACAGAACACTGAAGCTTTCTTT.